This T cell receptor beta chain is drawn from a study of T-cell memory formation after mild COVID-19. Study-wide results and caveats: What remained unconfirmed was the SARS-CoV-2 specificity of second-wave clones peaking on day 37.

Germline V gene sequence: CDR1 DFQATT, CDR2 SNEGSKA (reference sequence). This CDR3 has 14 amino acids. The V end lost 6 bases, the J end lost 0 bases, and 14 bases lay between the germline ends. From 5'RACE with constant-segment primers came TCR alpha and TCR beta cDNA libraries that carried sample barcodes and UMIs. MiXCR, run by TCRdb on the 5' RACE reads, gives a single entry per CDR3 protein. The sample lists tens of thousands of distinct CDR3 sequences, 7% to 9.5% seen once, with around 28% in the top ten. Many counts were recorded for this clonotype. The antigen is unknown. The sequenced sample was PBMCs or a T cell subset sorted from them (not recorded which). The gene calls are TRBV20-1 and TRBJ1-1; TRBD1 might be the D (6 bases). The receptor was derived from a man aged 18 to 35 who had mild COVID-19 (a few samples of this study predate the infection). Cell type and time point are not known. The CDR3 sequence is CSATTGLMNTEAFF. The CDR3 DNA is TGCAGTGCAACGACAGGCCTTATGAACACTGAAGCTTTCTTT.